The 19 T cell receptor beta chains below all came from one sample that was sequenced in a study of blood T cell repertoires in COVID-19. The protocol was immunoSEQ multiplex PCR, while the TCRdb copy is restricted to in-frame clones and leaves out a portion. Altogether under 150,000 clones are present, over 65% being singletons, with the ten largest covering over 7.5%. Sequences were obtained from peripheral blood. These receptors were obtained from a woman aged 40 to 49 with acute or convalescent COVID-19.

This rearrangement joins TRBV10-3 to TRBJ1-2; 9 bases match TRBD1. The CDR3 is 17 residues long. Germline lookup yields CDR1 ENHRY and CDR2 SYGVKD. V lost 10 bases, J lost 2 bases, and 17 bases stayed unmatched. The CDR3 region has the DNA TGTGCCACCGGGACAGGGTTAGGGGCTACAGGGAACTATGGCTACACCTTC. Amino acids: CATGTGLGATGNYGYTF.

This clone was counted once. The chain carries TRBV18 and TRBJ2-3; 9 positions agree with TRBD2. J lost 7 bases, V lost 1 base, and 9 bases had no gene match. CDR1 and CDR2 (germline): KGHSH, LQKENI. The length of the CDR3 is 16 residues. CDR3 DNA sequence: TGTGCCAGCTCACCACAGAAAGCGGGGGGTGCGAATACGCAGTATTTT. It codes for CASSPQKAGGANTQYF.

This chain links TRBV6-6 with TRBJ1-2, with 7 bases fitting TRBD1. V lost 2 bases and J lost 7; bases outside the gene matches: 7. The CDR3 is 14 amino acids. Per the germline V gene, CDR1 is MNHNY and CDR2 is SVGAGI (reference sequence). The CDR3 is CASSYTTGASGYTF. The CDR3 DNA reads as TGTGCCAGCAGTTACACAACAGGGGCCAGTGGCTACACCTTC.

This rearrangement joins TRBV4-3 to TRBJ2-3; 8 bases are shared with TRBD2. The V gene's germline CDR1 is LGHNA and CDR2 YSLEER. With V trimmed by 0 bases and J by 2 bases, 13 bases remained unmatched. The CDR3 length is 19 residues. Here the CDR3 reads CASSQDLRRGGSTTDTQYF. The CDR3 coding sequence is TGCGCCAGCAGCCAAGATCTGAGACGGGGGGGCTCAACCACAGATACGCAGTATTTT.

The CDR3 DNA reads TGTGCCAGCAGTTTATCGGTAGAACTCGAGCAGTACTTC. It specifies CASSLSVELEQYF. This chain links TRBV27 with TRBJ2-7; the D is unclear. Germline V gene sequence: CDR1 MNHEY, CDR2 SMNVEV (reference sequence). V lost 0 bases to trimming and J lost 6 bases, with 9 bases between them. CDR3 size: 13 residues.

The CDR3 DNA reads TGCGCCAGCAGCCAAGGGACAGGCCTTACGGGTCTGGATGAGCAGTTCTTC. Translating it yields CASSQGTGLTGLDEQFF. This sequence joins TRBV4-1 and TRBJ2-1; TRBD1 aligns across 7 bases. The CDR3 has 17 amino acids. Unmatched junction bases numbered 14, after V lost 1 base and J lost 8 bases. Germline values: CDR1 MGHRA, CDR2 YSYEKL.

The chain uses TRBV5-5 and TRBJ2-5; TRBD1 matches at 7 bases. J gave up 4 bases and V 2 bases, and 8 bases lay outside the gene matches. This CDR3 contains 15 residues. CDR1 and CDR2 from the germline V gene are SGHKS and YYEKEE (reference sequence). The CDR3, as DNA: TGTGCCAGCAGCTTATCACGAGGGGGCCGAGAGACCCAGTACTTC. Its protein is CASSLSRGGRETQYF.

The chain couples TRBV19 to TRBJ1-5; 8 bases align to TRBD1. V was clipped by 6 bases and J by 1 base; unmatched bases: 11. This CDR3 comprises 17 residues. Germline assignment: CDR1 LNHDA and CDR2 SQIVND (reference sequence). The CDR3 spells CASSPISGGRSNQPQHF. In DNA form, the CDR3 reads TGTGCCAGTAGCCCGATATCAGGGGGCCGGAGCAATCAGCCCCAGCATTTT. The full variable domain, completed using reference TRBV19 and TRBJ1-5, is DGGITQSPKYLFRKEGQNVTLSCEQNLNHDAMYWYRQDPGQGLRLIYYSQIVNDFQKGDIAEGYSVSREKKESFPLTVTSAQKNPTAFYLCASSPISGGRSNQPQHFGDGTRLSIL.

This clone appeared a single time. The rearrangement uses TRBV7-2 and TRBJ1-3, with D perhaps matching TRBD1 (5 bases). The CDR3 totals 14 residues. Trimming shortened V by 2 bases and J by 5 bases, and 10 bases separated the two germline ends. CDR1 is SGHTA, CDR2 FQGNSA, per germline. The CDR3, as DNA: TGTGCCAGCAGCTTAAGGGGCGTAAGAAACACCATATATTTT. Protein sequence: CASSLRGVRNTIYF.

The chain couples TRBV2 to TRBJ1-5; 7 bases are shared with TRBD1. Looked up from germline, CDR1 is SNHLY and CDR2 is FYNNEI. This CDR3 is built from 13 residues. The V segment lost 7 bases and the J segment 3 bases; nucleotides outside the gene matches: 3. CDR3 nucleotides: TGTGCCAGCACCGACAGGGCCAATCAGCCCCAGCATTTT. It translates to CASTDRANQPQHF. The entire variable domain, with the rest obtained from reference TRBV2 and TRBJ1-5, is as follows: EPEVTQTPSHQVTQMGQEVILRCVPISNHLYFYWYRQILGQKVEFLVSFYNNEISEKSEIFDDQFSVERPDGSNFTLKIRSTKLEDSAMYFCASTDRANQPQHFGDGTRLSIL.

The rearrangement joins TRBV3-1 (or the pseudogene TRBV3-2) to TRBJ1-1, with TRBD1 matching over 7 bases. This CDR3 region has 14 residues. Germline-derived CDR1 and CDR2 are LGHDT and YNNKEL (reference sequence). V was pared by 6 bases and J by 1 base, with 5 bases of the junction left unmatched. The DNA for the CDR3 is TGTGCCAGCAGGAAGACAGGGACGAACACTGAAGCTTTCTTT. Its protein product is CASRKTGTNTEAFF.

The chain combines TRBV12-3 or TRBV12-4 with TRBJ1-1; no definite D call. The CDR3 is made up of 13 amino acids. The V end lost 8 bases, the J end lost 1 base, and 11 bases lay between the germline ends. The CDR3 reads CASGRGKNTEAFF. The CDR3 coding sequence is TGTGCCAGCGGACGGGGAAAGAACACTGAAGCTTTCTTT.

J is TRBJ2-7 and V is TRBV5-1; 12 nucleotides align to TRBD2. Trimming at V came to 3 bases and at J to 2 bases, leaving 12 bases not matched to a gene. This CDR3 has 18 amino acids. The germline V gene has CDR1 SGHRS and CDR2 YFSETQ. The CDR3 sequence is CASSSGLAGSLFPYEQYF. CDR3 nucleotides: TGCGCCAGCAGCTCTGGACTAGCGGGGAGCCTCTTCCCCTACGAGCAGTACTTC. Using reference TRBV5-1 and TRBJ2-7 for the parts outside the CDR3, the full variable domain is KAGVTQTPRYLIKTRGQQVTLSCSPISGHRSVSWYQQTPGQGLQFLFEYFSETQRNKGNFPGRFSGRQFSNSRSEMNVSTLELGDSALYLCASSSGLAGSLFPYEQYFGPGTRLTVT.

This chain uses TRBV4-2 with TRBJ2-3; D not certain. The V and J ends lost 2 bases and 4 bases respectively, with 7 bases between them. CDR1 and CDR2 from the germline V gene are LGHNA and YNFKEQ. The CDR3 is 13 amino acids. The CDR3 sequence: CASSQLVSDTQYF. CDR3 sequence (DNA): TGTGCCAGCAGCCAACTAGTTTCAGATACGCAGTATTTT.

This sequence joins TRBV3-1 (or the pseudogene TRBV3-2) and TRBJ2-5; 14 bases are shared with TRBD2. Germline CDR1 reads LGHDT; CDR2 reads YNNKEL (reference sequence). The trim removed 4 bases at V and 2 bases at J, leaving 3 bases unmatched. The CDR3 has 16 amino acids. The CDR3 sequence: CASSRRTSGRQETQYF. DNA of the CDR3: TGTGCCAGCAGCCGACGGACTAGCGGGAGGCAAGAGACCCAGTACTTC.

The DNA for the CDR3 is TGTGCCAGCAGCTCCACATTGCAAGAGACCCAGTACTTC. Translated: CASSSTLQETQYF. The chain combines TRBV5-4 with TRBJ2-5; no reliable D call. V lost 3 bases to trimming and J lost 2 bases, with 8 bases between them. CDR3 length: 13 residues. Per the germline V gene, CDR1 is SGHNT and CDR2 is YYREEE (reference sequence).

The chain employs TRBV7-3 and TRBJ1-3; no clear D. Trimming shortened V by 8 bases and J by 2 bases, and 10 bases separated the two germline ends. Germline V gene lookup returns CDR1 SGHTA and CDR2 FQGTGA. The CDR3 totals 13 residues. The CDR3 DNA reads as TGTGCCAGCTCCTCGGGGACTGGAAACACCATATATTTT. As protein: CASSSGTGNTIYF.

V and J are TRBV4-3 and TRBJ2-5; perhaps TRBD1 as D (6 bases). The CDR3 runs to 14 residues. Germline V gives CDR1 LGHNA, CDR2 YSLEER. Trimming took 5 bases from V and 4 from J, leaving 14 bases between them. In DNA form, the CDR3 reads TGCGCCAGCAGCGCTTGTGAGGGGGTAGAGACCCAGTACTTC. It is translated as CASSACEGVETQYF.

This chain uses TRBV5-1 with TRBJ2-7; a possible D gene is TRBD2 (6 bases). This CDR3 is built from 15 residues. The germline CDR1 and CDR2 sequences are SGHRS and YFSETQ. Trimming left V 2 bases short and J 7 bases short, with 19 bases between. This chain's CDR3 is CASSFGTALAREQYF. The CDR3 DNA follows: TGCGCCAGCAGCTTTGGGACTGCTCTGGCTAGGGAGCAGTACTTC.